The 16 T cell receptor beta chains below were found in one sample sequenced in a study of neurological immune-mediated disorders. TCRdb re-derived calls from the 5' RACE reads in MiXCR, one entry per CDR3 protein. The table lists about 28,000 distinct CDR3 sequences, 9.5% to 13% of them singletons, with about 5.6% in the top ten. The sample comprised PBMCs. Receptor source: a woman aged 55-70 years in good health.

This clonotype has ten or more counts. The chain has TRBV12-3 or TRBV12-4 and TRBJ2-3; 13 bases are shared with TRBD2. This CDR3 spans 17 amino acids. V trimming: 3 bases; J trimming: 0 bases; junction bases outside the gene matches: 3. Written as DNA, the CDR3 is TGTGCCAGCAGTTTGGAGGGACTAGCGGGGAGCACAGATACGCAGTATTTT. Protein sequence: CASSLEGLAGSTDTQYF.

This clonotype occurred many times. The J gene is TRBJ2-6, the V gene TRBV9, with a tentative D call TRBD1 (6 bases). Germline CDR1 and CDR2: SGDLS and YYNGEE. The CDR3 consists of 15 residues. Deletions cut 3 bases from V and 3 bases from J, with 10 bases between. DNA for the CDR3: TGTGCCAGCAGCGGAGGGGGTAATGGGGCCAACGTCCTGACTTTC. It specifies CASSGGGNGANVLTF.

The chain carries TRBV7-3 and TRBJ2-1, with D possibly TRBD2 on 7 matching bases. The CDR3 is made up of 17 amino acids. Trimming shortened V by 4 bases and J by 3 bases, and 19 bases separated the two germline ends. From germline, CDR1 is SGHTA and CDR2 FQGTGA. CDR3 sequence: CASSSTMGGGFYNEQFF. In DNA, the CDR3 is TGTGCCAGCAGCTCTACTATGGGGGGGGGCTTCTACAATGAGCAGTTCTTC.

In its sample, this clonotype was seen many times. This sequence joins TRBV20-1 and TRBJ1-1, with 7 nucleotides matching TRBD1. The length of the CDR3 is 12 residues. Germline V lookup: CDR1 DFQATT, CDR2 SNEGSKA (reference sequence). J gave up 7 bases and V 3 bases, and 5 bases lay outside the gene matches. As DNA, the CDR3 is TGCAGTGCTAGGAGGCAGGGGGGTGAAGCTTTCTTT. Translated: CSARRQGGEAFF.

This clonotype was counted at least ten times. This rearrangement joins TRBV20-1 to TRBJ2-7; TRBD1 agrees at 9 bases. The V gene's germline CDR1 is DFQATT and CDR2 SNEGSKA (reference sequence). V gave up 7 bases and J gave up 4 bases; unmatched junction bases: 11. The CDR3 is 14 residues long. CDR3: CSVTRGTGRYEQYF. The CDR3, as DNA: TGCAGTGTCACACGCGGGACAGGGAGGTACGAGCAGTACTTC.

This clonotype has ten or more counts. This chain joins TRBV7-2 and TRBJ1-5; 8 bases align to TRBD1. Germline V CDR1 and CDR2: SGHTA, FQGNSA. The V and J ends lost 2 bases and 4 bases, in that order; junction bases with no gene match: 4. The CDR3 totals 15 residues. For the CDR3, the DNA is TGTGCCAGCAGCTTAATGGGACAGGTGAATCAGCCCCAGCATTTT. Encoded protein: CASSLMGQVNQPQHF.

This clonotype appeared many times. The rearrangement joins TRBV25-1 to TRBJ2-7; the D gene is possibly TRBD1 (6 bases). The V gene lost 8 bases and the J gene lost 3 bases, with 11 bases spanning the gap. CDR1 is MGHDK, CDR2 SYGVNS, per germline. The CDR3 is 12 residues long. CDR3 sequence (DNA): TGTGCCAGCCGGACAGATTACTACGAGCAGTACTTC. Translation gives CASRTDYYEQYF.

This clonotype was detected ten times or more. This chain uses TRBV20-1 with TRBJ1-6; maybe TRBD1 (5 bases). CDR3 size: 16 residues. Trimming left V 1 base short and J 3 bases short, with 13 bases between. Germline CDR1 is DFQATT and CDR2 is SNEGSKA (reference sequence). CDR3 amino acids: CSARVGGGDYNSPLHF. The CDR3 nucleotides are TGCAGTGCTAGAGTGGGGGGGGGGGACTATAATTCACCCCTCCACTTT.

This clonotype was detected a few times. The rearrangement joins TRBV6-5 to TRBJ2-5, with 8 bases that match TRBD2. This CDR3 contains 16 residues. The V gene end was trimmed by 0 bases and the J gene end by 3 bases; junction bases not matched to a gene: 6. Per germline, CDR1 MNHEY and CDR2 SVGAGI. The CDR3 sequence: CASSYSSRGVEETQYF. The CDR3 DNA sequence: TGTGCCAGCAGTTACTCATCGCGGGGGGTTGAAGAGACCCAGTACTTC.

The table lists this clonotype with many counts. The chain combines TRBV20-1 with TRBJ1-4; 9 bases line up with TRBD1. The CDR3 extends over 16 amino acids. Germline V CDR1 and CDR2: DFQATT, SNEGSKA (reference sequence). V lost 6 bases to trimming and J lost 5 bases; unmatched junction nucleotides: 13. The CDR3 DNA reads TGCAGTGCCCCTGAACCATACAGGGGGCTAAATGAAAAACTGTTTTTT. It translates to CSAPEPYRGLNEKLFF.

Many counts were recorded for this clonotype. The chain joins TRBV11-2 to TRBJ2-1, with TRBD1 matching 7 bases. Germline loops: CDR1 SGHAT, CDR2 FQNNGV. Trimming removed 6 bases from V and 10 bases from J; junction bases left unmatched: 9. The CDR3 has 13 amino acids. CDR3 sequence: CASSMIQGREQFF. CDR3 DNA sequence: TGTGCCAGCAGTATGATACAGGGGCGGGAGCAGTTCTTC.

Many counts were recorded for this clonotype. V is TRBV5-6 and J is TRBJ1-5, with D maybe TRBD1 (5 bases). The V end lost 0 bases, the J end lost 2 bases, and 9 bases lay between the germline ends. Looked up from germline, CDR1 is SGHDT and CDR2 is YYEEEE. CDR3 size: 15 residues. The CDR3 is CASSLGGRGNQPQHF. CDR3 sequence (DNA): TGTGCCAGCAGCTTGGGGGGACGGGGCAATCAGCCCCAGCATTTT.

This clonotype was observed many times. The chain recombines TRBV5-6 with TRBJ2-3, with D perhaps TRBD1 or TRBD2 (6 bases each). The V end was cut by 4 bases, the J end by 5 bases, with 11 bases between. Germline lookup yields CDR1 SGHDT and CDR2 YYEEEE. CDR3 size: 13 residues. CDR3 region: CASSPEGGDTQYF. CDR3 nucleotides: TGTGCCAGCAGCCCCGAGGGGGGAGATACGCAGTATTTT.

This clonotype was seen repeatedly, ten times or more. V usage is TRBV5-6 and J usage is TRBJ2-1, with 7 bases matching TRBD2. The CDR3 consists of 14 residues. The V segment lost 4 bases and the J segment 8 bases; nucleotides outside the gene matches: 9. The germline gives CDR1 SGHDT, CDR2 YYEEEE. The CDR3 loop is CASSKGRGFHEQFF. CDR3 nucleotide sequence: TGTGCCAGCAGCAAAGGGAGGGGCTTTCATGAGCAGTTCTTC. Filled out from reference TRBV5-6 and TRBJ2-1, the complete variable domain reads DAGVTQSPTHLIKTRGQQVTLRCSPKSGHDTVSWYQQALGQGPQFIFQYYEEEERQRGNFPDRFSGHQFPNYSSELNVNALLLGDSALYLCASSKGRGFHEQFFGPGTRLTVL.

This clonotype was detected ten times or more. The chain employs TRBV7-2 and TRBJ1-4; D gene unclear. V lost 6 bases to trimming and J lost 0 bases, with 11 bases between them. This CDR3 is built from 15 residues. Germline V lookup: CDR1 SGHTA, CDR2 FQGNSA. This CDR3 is CASSSHRATNEKLFF. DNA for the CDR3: TGTGCCAGCAGTTCCCACAGAGCAACTAATGAAAAACTGTTTTTT.

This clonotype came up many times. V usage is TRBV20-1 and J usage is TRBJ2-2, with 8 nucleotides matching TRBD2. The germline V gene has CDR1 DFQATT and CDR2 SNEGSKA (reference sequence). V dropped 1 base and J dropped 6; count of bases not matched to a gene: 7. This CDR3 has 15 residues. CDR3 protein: CSARASGGPAGELFF. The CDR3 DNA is TGCAGTGCTAGAGCAAGCGGGGGCCCGGCCGGGGAGCTGTTTTTT.